This T cell receptor (beta chain) was found in a study of post-analysis software for immune sequencing data. Turning to the study itself: The disease courses covered relapsing-remitting, secondary progressive and progressive-relapsing multiple sclerosis.

Unique molecular identifiers were built into the TCR beta cDNA libraries. Roughly 500,000 cDNA molecules were obtained from 1 to 10 million T cells. TCRdb analysed the PCR reads with MiXCR anew, one entry per CDR3 protein. This table has roughly 570,000 distinct CDR3 sequences, about a third appearing once. Study-wide results and limits: Relative to controls, patients had about five TRBV segments at higher frequency, with TRBV5-6, TRBV5-1 and TRBV20-1 among these. Strong co-clustering by F measure linked samples that shared a preparation batch. Multiple sclerosis patients had significantly lower normalized Chao1 diversity than controls.

Germline V gene sequence: CDR1 WNHNN, CDR2 SYGVQD (reference sequence). Trimming cost V 4 bases and J 4 bases, with 9 bases left between them. The CDR3 covers 13 residues. Comment on this clonotype: The antigen remains undetermined.

Material: blood. The V call is TRBV10-1, the J call TRBJ2-3; D gene uncertain. This TCR was recovered from a girl younger than 18 with multiple sclerosis. The CDR3 DNA follows: TGCGCCAGCAGTGCCGCTGGCGCAGATACGCAGTATTTT. This translates into CASSAAGADTQYF.